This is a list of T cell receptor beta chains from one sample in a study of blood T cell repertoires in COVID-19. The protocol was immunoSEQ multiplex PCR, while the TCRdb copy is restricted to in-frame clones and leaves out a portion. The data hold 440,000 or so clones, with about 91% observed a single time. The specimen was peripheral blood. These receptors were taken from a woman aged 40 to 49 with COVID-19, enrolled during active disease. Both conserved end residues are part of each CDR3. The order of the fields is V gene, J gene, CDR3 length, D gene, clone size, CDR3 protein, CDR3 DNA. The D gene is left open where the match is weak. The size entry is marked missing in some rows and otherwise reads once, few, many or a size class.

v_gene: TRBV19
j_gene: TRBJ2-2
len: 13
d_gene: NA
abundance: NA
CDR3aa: CASSERTAGELFF
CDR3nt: TGTGCCAGTAGTGAGCGGACCGCCGGGGAGCTGTTTTTT

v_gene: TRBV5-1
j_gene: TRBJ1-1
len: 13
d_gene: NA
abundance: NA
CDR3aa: CASRALQGTEAFF
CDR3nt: TGCGCCAGCAGGGCTTTACAGGGCACTGAAGCTTTCTTT

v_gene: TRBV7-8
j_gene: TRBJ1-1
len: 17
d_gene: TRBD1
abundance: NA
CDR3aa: CASSPEGATSTNTEAFF
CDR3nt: TGTGCCAGCAGCCCCGAGGGGGCGACATCCACGAACACTGAAGCTTTCTTT

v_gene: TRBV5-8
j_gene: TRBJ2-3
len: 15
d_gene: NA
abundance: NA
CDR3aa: CASSLVQGSSDTQYF
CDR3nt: TGTGCCAGCAGCTTGGTACAGGGCTCTTCAGATACGCAGTATTTT

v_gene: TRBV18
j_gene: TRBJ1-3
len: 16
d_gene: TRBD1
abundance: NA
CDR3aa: CASSPPGQRSGNTIYF
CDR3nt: TGTGCCAGCTCACCCCCGGGACAGAGGTCTGGAAACACCATATATTTT

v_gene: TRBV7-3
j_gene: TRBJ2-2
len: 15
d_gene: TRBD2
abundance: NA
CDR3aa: CASSSKAGSTGELFF
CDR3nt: TGTGCCAGCAGCTCAAAAGCGGGATCAACCGGGGAGCTGTTTTTT

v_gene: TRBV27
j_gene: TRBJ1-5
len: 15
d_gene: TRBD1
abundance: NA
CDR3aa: CASSLFKGASQPQHF
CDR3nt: TGTGCCAGCAGTTTATTTAAGGGGGCGAGTCAGCCCCAGCATTTT

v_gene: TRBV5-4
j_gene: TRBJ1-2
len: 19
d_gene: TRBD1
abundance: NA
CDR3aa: CASSPNPGQGLFPLYGYTF
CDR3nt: TGTGCCAGCAGCCCCAACCCGGGACAGGGACTTTTTCCTCTCTATGGCTACACCTTC

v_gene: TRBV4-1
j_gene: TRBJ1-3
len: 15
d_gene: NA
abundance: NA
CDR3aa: CASSPRERKGNTIYF
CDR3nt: TGCGCCAGCAGCCCGCGCGAGAGGAAAGGAAACACCATATATTTT

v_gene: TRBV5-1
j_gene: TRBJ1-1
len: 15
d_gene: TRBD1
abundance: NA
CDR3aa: CASSWGDSLNTEAFF
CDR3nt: TGCGCCAGCAGCTGGGGGGACAGCCTGAACACTGAAGCTTTCTTT

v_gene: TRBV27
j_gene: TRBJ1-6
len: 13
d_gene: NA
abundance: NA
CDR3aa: CASSAAGNSPLHF
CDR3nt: TGTGCCAGCAGCGCTGCGGGGAATTCACCCCTCCACTTT

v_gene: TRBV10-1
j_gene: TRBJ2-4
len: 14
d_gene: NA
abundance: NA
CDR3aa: CASSQRGGKNIQYF
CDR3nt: TGCGCCAGCTCACAGAGGGGGGGCAAAAACATTCAGTACTTC

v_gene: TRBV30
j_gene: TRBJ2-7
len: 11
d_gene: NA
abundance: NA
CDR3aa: CAWSVRYEQYF
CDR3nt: TGTGCCTGGAGTGTACGGTACGAGCAGTACTTC

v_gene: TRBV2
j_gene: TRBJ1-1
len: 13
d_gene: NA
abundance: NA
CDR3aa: CASNTGRNTEAFF
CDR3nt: TGTGCCAGCAATACAGGGCGGAACACTGAAGCTTTCTTT

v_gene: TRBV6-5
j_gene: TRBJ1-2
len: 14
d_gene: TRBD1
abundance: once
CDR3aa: CASSKGGTGYGYTF
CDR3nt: TGTGCCAGCAGCAAGGGAGGGACAGGGTACGGCTACACCTTC

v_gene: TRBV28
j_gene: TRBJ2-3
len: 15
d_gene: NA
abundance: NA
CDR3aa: CASSLLGADTDTQYF
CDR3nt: TGTGCCAGCAGTTTGTTAGGGGCGGACACAGATACGCAGTATTTT

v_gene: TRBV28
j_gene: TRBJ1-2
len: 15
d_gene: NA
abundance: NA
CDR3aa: CASSLGGSAGLGYTF
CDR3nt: TGTGCCAGCAGTTTGGGTGGTTCGGCAGGGCTTGGCTACACCTTC

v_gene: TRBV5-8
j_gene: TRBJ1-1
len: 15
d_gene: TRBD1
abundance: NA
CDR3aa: CASSLAFWDRAEAFF
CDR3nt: TGTGCCAGCAGCTTGGCATTTTGGGACAGGGCTGAAGCTTTCTTT

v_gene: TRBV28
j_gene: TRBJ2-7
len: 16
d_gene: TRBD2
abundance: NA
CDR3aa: CASRSLQGGREVIKDF
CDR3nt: TGTGCCAGCAGGTCTCTCCAAGGGGGGCGGGAGGTGATAAAAGACTTC

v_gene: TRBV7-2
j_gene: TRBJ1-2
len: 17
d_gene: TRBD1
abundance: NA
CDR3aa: CASSYISTLTGESGYTF
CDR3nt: TGTGCCAGCAGCTATATCAGCACTTTGACAGGGGAAAGTGGCTACACCTTC

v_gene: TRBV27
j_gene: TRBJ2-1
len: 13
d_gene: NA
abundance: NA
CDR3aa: CASSFRGVDEQFF
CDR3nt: TGTGCCAGCAGTTTTAGGGGCGTGGACGAGCAGTTCTTC

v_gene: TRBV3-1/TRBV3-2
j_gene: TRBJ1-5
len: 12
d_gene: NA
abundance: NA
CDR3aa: CASSRLNQPQHF
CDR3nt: TGTGCCAGCAGCCGCCTAAATCAGCCCCAGCATTTT

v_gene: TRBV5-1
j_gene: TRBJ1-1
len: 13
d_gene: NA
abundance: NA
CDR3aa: CASSLTGYTEAFF
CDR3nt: TGCGCCAGCAGCTTGACAGGGTATACTGAAGCTTTCTTT

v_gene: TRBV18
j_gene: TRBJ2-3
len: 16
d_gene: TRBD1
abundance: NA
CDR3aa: CASSPIGGTSTDTQYF
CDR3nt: TGTGCCAGCTCACCAATAGGGGGCACTAGCACAGATACGCAGTATTTT

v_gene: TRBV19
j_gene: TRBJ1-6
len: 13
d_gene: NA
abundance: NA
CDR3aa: CASSQVENSPLHF
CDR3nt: TGTGCCAGTAGTCAAGTGGAGAATTCACCCCTCCACTTT

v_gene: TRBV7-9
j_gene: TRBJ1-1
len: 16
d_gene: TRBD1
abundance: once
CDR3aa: CASSPEGTALNTEAFF
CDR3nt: TGTGCCAGCAGCCCTGAAGGGACAGCCTTGAACACTGAAGCTTTCTTT

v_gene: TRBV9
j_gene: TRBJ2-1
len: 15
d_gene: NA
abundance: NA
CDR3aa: CASSVGRGPYNEQFF
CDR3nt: TGTGCCAGCAGCGTAGGGCGGGGACCATACAATGAGCAGTTCTTC

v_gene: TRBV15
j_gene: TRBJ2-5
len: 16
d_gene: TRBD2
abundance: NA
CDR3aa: CATSSLGRTSSEIQYF
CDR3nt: TGTGCCACCAGCAGTCTCGGGCGGACTAGCAGTGAGATCCAGTACTTC